Sequencing of this TCR beta chain was carried out in a study of early stage breast cancer tumors. Study-level background: Of 15 to 20 invasive breast tumors, 11 to 12 were hormone receptor-positive, HER2-negative.

CDR3 size: 16 residues. V lost 5 bases, J lost 5 bases, and 18 bases lay in between. In germline, CDR1 is KGHSH, CDR2 LQKENI. The data were produced by immunoSEQ multiplex PCR, yet TCRdb's version contains in-frame clones alone and is incomplete. The sample has just over 70,000 clones, more than 60% seen once; the top ten hold under 4%. About this clone itself: The antigen remains unidentified.

Study outcomes and limitations: Blood repertoires resembled normal breast more than tumor.

This rearrangement joins TRBV18 to TRBJ2-2; no clear D gene. The sequenced sample consisted of blood. This TCR came from a person between 60 and 70 years old with breast cancer. In nucleotides, the CDR3 is TGTGCCAGCTCAGCCCCAGGCTCTGGGTATACCGGGGAGCTGTTTTTT. It codes for CASSAPGSGYTGELFF.